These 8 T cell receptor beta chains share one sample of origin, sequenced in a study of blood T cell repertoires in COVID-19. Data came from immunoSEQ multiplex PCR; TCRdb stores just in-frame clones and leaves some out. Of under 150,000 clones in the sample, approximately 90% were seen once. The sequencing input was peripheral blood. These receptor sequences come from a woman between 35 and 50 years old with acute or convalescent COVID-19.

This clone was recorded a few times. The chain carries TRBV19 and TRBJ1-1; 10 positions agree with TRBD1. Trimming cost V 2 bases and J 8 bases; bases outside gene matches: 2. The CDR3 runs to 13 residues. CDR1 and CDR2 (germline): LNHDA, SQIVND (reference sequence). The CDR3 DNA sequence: TGTGCCAGTAGTATATCGACAGGGGGCGAAGCTTTCTTT. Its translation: CASSISTGGEAFF.

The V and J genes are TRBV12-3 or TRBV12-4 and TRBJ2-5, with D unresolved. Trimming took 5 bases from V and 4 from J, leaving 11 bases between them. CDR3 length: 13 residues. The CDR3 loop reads CASSHQRGETQYF. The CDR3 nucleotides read TGTGCCAGCAGTCACCAGAGAGGAGAGACCCAGTACTTC.

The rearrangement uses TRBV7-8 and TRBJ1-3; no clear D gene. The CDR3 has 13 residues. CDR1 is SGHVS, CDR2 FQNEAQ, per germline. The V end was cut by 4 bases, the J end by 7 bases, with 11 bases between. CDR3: CASSSDGGNTIYF. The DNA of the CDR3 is TGTGCCAGCAGCTCCGACGGAGGGAACACCATATATTTT.

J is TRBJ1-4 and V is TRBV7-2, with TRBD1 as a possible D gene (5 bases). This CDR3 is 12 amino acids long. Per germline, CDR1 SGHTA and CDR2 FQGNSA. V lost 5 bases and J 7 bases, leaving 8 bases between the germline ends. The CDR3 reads CASSPQGEKLFF. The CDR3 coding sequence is TGTGCCAGCAGCCCTCAGGGTGAAAAACTGTTTTTT.

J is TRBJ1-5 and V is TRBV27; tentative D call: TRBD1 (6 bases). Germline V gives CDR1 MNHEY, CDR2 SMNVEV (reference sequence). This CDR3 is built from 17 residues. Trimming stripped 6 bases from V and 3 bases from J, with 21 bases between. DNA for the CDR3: TGTGCCAGCAGCCGCACCGCGACAGGAGCCCCCAATCAGCCCCAGCATTTT. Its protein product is CASSRTATGAPNQPQHF.

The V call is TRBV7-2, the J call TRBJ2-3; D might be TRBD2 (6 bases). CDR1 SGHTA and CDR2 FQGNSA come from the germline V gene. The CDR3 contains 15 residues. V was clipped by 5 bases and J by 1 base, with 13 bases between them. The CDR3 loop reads CASSVLAPRTDTQYF. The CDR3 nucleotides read TGTGCCAGCAGCGTCCTAGCGCCCCGCACAGATACGCAGTATTTT.

The DNA for the CDR3 is TGTGCCAGCTCACCCGGGGGGGAGACCCAGCATTTT. It yields the protein CASSPGGETQHF. The genes are TRBV18 and TRBJ1-5; possible D gene TRBD1, 5 bases. With 3 bases removed from V and 11 bases from J, the gap between germline ends came to 11 bases. The CDR3 is 12 amino acids. Germline V CDR1 and CDR2: KGHSH, LQKENI.

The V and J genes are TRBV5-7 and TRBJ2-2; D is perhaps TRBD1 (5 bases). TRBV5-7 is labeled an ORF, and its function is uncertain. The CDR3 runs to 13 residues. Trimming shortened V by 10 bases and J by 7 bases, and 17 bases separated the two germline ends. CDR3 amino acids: CALERQYDGELFF. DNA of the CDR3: TGTGCCCTAGAGAGACAGTACGACGGGGAGCTGTTTTTT.